A single T cell receptor beta chain is shown here with its context. The antigen is not known. This sample stems from a study of cytomegalovirus exposure and HLA in healthy donors. Overall study results and limits: The authors enumerated some 160 TCR beta chains as linked to cytomegalovirus. Prior analysis indicated that the majority of TCR beta V segments exhibited productivity approximately 90% or approximately 30% of the time. Reportedly, diagnosis of cytomegalovirus status by the classifier showed high specificity and sensitivity. Later work found that TCR association rates differed between HLA loci; DRB1 had the most and HLA-C the fewest.

It was with 60 Vbeta and 13 Jbeta primers that the PCR ran. Profiling relied on immunoSEQ multiplex PCR, and the TCRdb table lists in-frame clones only, not all of them. This sample has about 130,000 clones, with roughly three quarters found just once. Germline V gene lookup returns CDR1 MNHEY and CDR2 SMNVEV (reference sequence). The CDR3 loop spans 13 amino acids. J gave up 3 bases and V 2 bases, and 1 base lay outside the gene matches. The sequenced sample was PBMCs. This sequence originates from a man aged 25 to 45 in good health and CMV-seronegative. The chain employs TRBV27 and TRBJ2-7; 7 bases are a match to TRBD2. CDR3 nucleotide sequence: TGTGCCAGCAGTTTAGCGGGAGTCTACGAGCAGTACTTC. Amino acid sequence: CASSLAGVYEQYF.